Detailed here is one T cell receptor (beta chain). Its antigen remains unidentified. The entry originates in a study of OX40 agonist ivuxolimab in advanced cancers. Study background: Ivuxolimab is a fully human IgG2 antibody that activates OX40 (CD134). People who had prior anti-PD-1, anti-PD-L1 or anti-CTLA-4 therapy could take part, and under 45% had some.

The CDR3 length is 13 residues. Germline V gene lookup returns CDR1 SGHNT and CDR2 YENEEA. V shed 4 bases, J shed 9 bases, and the junction held 7 bases outside the gene matches. The table came from immunoSEQ multiplex PCR; TCRdb's copy has only in-frame clones and leaves some out. Altogether approximately 31,000 clones are present, nearly 90% being singletons, with the ten largest covering approximately 59%. General study points: Expanded clones tended on average to be more numerous among CD8+ T cells than CD4+.

The chain carries TRBV11-3 and TRBJ2-5; 8 bases map to TRBD1. The source was CD4+ or CD8+ T cells sorted from blood, collected in a trial of the OX40 agonist ivuxolimab. This sequence originates from an adult with an advanced solid tumor such as melanoma, head and neck, liver or kidney cancer. CDR3 sequence: CASSSTGGWSQYF. The CDR3, as DNA: TGTGCCAGCAGCTCCACAGGGGGGTGGTCCCAGTACTTC.